One sample yielded the 7 T cell receptor beta chains listed below, sequenced in a study of shared clonotypes between healthy human individuals. Assay: immunoSEQ multiplex PCR; the TCRdb copy retains only in-frame clones and omits some. Here the sample spans millions of clones, 85% to 95% being singletons. The sample taken for sequencing was naive CD4+ T cells sorted from blood. The subset denotes: CD45RA+ positively selected. The receptors stem from a man aged 18 to 29 in good health.

The genes are TRBV7-2 and TRBJ2-7; 8 positions agree with TRBD1. The CDR3 is 17 amino acids. CDR1 SGHTA and CDR2 FQGNSA come from the germline V gene. V shed 5 bases, J shed 3 bases, and the junction held 15 bases outside the gene matches. CDR3 in amino acids: CASSPRVGTGGSYEQYF. The CDR3 DNA is TGTGCCAGCAGCCCGCGGGTTGGAACAGGGGGGAGCTACGAGCAGTACTTC.

Note on this clone: A junction boundary mismatches the germline segment, possibly from a read error. The genes are TRBV7-7 and TRBJ2-7; D may be TRBD1 or TRBD2 (5 bases each). The germline V gene has CDR1 SSHAT and CDR2 FNYEAQ (reference sequence). The CDR3 loop spans 16 amino acids. The CDR3 DNA reads as TGTGCTAGCAGAAAAGTCTTTCGGGACCTCACCTACGAGCAGTACTTC. Amino acid sequence: CASRKVFRDLTYEQYF.

The genes are TRBV5-1 and TRBJ2-2, with 8 nucleotides matching TRBD2. From germline, CDR1 is SGHRS and CDR2 YFSETQ. There are 15 residues in the CDR3. The V and J ends lost 2 bases and 5 bases, in that order; junction bases with no gene match: 5. This chain's CDR3 is CASSLTGLETGELFF. CDR3 coding DNA: TGCGCCAGCAGCTTAACGGGACTAGAGACCGGGGAGCTGTTTTTT.

This clone was recorded only once. The chain combines TRBV5-1 with TRBJ2-3; D gene ambiguous. Trimming stripped 0 bases from V and 4 bases from J, with 6 bases between. This CDR3 has 13 residues. Germline V gene sequence: CDR1 SGHRS, CDR2 YFSETQ. DNA of the CDR3: TGCGCCAGCAGCTTGGGGGAATCAGATACGCAGTATTTT. Protein sequence: CASSLGESDTQYF. The full variable domain, in which reference TRBV5-1 and TRBJ2-3 provide the parts outside the CDR3, is KAGVTQTPRYLIKTRGQQVTLSCSPISGHRSVSWYQQTPGQGLQFLFEYFSETQRNKGNFPGRFSGRQFSNSRSEMNVSTLELGDSALYLCASSLGESDTQYFGPGTRLTVL.

A single count supports this clone. The chain couples TRBV5-6 to TRBJ1-4, with D uncertain. Germline CDR1 reads SGHDT; CDR2 reads YYEEEE. The CDR3 is 13 residues long. Trimming left V 4 bases short and J 3 bases short, with 7 bases between. The CDR3 loop is CASSPSPNEKLFF. The CDR3 region has the DNA TGTGCCAGCAGCCCTTCCCCTAATGAAAAACTGTTTTTT.

The chain carries TRBV7-9 and TRBJ2-5; the match to TRBD2 covers 9 bases. Unmatched junction bases numbered 11, after V lost 4 bases and J lost 5 bases. CDR1 is SEHNR, CDR2 FQNEAQ, per germline (reference sequence). CDR3 length: 16 residues. This chain's CDR3 is CASSSPTRGGGETQYF. The CDR3 DNA reads TGTGCCAGCAGCTCGCCCACGCGGGGGGGCGGGGAGACCCAGTACTTC.

Of note for this clone: The junction differs from germline at one of its ends, possibly a read error. The chain combines TRBV7-7 with TRBJ2-7; D possibly corresponds to TRBD2 (6 bases). The CDR3 is 13 residues long. The germline V gene has CDR1 SSHAT and CDR2 FNYEAQ (reference sequence). The CDR3 region has the DNA TGTGCTAGCAGCCAGACTAGAGGGGCCGAGCAGTACTTC. Translated: CASSQTRGAEQYF.